A single sample is the source of the 16 T cell receptor beta chains below, sequenced in a study of cytomegalovirus exposure and HLA in healthy donors. Using immunoSEQ multiplex PCR, the repertoire was profiled, and TCRdb retains in-frame clones only, with some absent. The sample records over 200,000 clones, almost 90% being singletons. The sample consisted of PBMCs. The receptors here all came from a woman aged 18-29 years in good health and CMV-seronegative.

The DNA for the CDR3 is TGTGCCAGCCGGGACAGGCCTTACAATGAGCAGTTCTTC. It codes for CASRDRPYNEQFF. V gene TRBV6-1 combines with J gene TRBJ2-1; 8 nucleotides match TRBD1. V gave up 8 bases and J gave up 4 bases; unmatched junction bases: 4. The CDR3 is 13 amino acids. The germline V gene encodes CDR1 MNHNS and CDR2 SASEGT.

This chain links TRBV6-1 with TRBJ1-4, with unresolved D. V was trimmed by 10 bases and J by 2 bases, leaving 14 bases between them. This CDR3 is 14 amino acids long. The germline V gene has CDR1 MNHNS and CDR2 SASEGT. The CDR3 nucleotides are TGTGCCACCGAACTCTCGGGGACTAATGAAAAACTGTTTTTT. It codes for CATELSGTNEKLFF.

The chain carries TRBV10-3 and TRBJ2-1, with TRBD1 matching over 12 bases. Germline V gene sequence: CDR1 ENHRY, CDR2 SYGVKD. The CDR3 runs 14 residues. V lost 6 bases, J lost 10 bases, and 7 bases stayed unmatched. The CDR3 DNA follows: TGTGCCATCAGATCGGGACAGGGGGCGGACGAGCAGTTCTTC. It translates to CAIRSGQGADEQFF.

The V gene is TRBV7-2, the J gene TRBJ2-7, with 9 bases identical to TRBD1. CDR1 and CDR2 from the germline V gene are SGHTA and FQGNSA. CDR3 length equals 17 residues. V shed 2 bases and J 2 bases; nucleotides not matched to a gene: 10. CDR3 amino acids: CASSLSPGTGYAYEQYF. The CDR3 region has the DNA TGTGCCAGCAGCTTAAGCCCCGGGACAGGGTACGCCTACGAGCAGTACTTC.

The chain employs TRBV28 and TRBJ1-2; 7 bases are shared with TRBD1. Per germline, CDR1 MDHEN and CDR2 SYDVKM. This CDR3 contains 13 residues. The J segment lost 8 bases and the V segment lost 2 bases, leaving 5 bases of the junction unmatched. This CDR3 is CASSLQQGKGYTF. DNA of the CDR3: TGTGCCAGCAGTTTACAACAGGGGAAGGGCTACACCTTC.

The genes are TRBV6-5 and TRBJ2-7; D may be TRBD1 (5 bases). Looked up from germline, CDR1 is MNHEY and CDR2 is SVGAGI. The CDR3 has 15 residues. The V and J ends lost 2 bases and 3 bases respectively, with 14 bases between them. The CDR3 here is CASSYGAGTVYEQYF. For the CDR3, the DNA is TGTGCCAGCAGTTACGGGGCAGGAACTGTCTACGAGCAGTACTTC.

CDR3: CASSVGGINNEQFF. In nucleotides, the CDR3 is TGTGCCAGCAGCGTAGGAGGGATCAACAATGAGCAGTTCTTC. V gene TRBV9 combines with J gene TRBJ2-1; perhaps TRBD2 as D (5 bases). Between the trimmed V and J ends, which lost 0 bases and 5 bases, there was a span of 9 bases. The CDR3 loop spans 14 amino acids. Germline loops: CDR1 SGDLS, CDR2 YYNGEE.

The rearrangement links TRBV4-1 to TRBJ1-3; tentative D call: TRBD1 (6 bases). Germline assignment: CDR1 MGHRA and CDR2 YSYEKL. Trimming took 3 bases from V and 4 from J, leaving 13 bases between them. The CDR3 has 15 amino acids. The CDR3 sequence: CASSQQQGFGNTIYF. The CDR3 nucleotides read TGCGCCAGCAGCCAGCAACAGGGTTTCGGAAACACCATATATTTT.

This clone came up a few times. CDR3: CASSPSRTGVNEQYF. DNA of the CDR3: TGTGCCAGCAGCCCCTCCCGGACAGGGGTCAACGAGCAGTACTTC. The J gene is TRBJ2-7, the V gene TRBV7-2; 9 nucleotides agree with TRBD1. This CDR3 contains 15 residues. Germline CDR1 reads SGHTA; CDR2 reads FQGNSA. Trimming cost V 5 bases and J 5 bases; bases outside gene matches: 10.

V gene TRBV28 combines with J gene TRBJ1-3, with D hard to call. V dropped 6 bases and J dropped 4 bases, with 16 bases sitting between them. There are 15 residues in the CDR3. Germline values: CDR1 MDHEN, CDR2 SYDVKM. CDR3 residues: CASSYARAAGNTIYF. Here the CDR3 DNA reads TGTGCCAGCAGCTATGCTAGAGCGGCAGGAAACACCATATATTTT.

The chain employs TRBV10-2 and TRBJ2-7; no definite D call. CDR1 and CDR2 from the germline V gene are WSHSY and SAAADI. The CDR3 loop spans 15 amino acids. Trimming removed 6 bases from V and 3 bases from J, with 18 bases in between. This CDR3 reads CASREQTERYYEQYF. CDR3 DNA: TGCGCCAGCAGGGAACAAACAGAGAGATACTACGAGCAGTACTTC.

The CDR3 loop is CASSLGQQETQYF. For the CDR3, the DNA is TGTGCCAGCAGTCTGGGACAGCAAGAGACCCAGTACTTC. This chain connects TRBV6-5 to TRBJ2-5, with TRBD1 matching 7 bases. CDR1 is MNHEY and CDR2 is SVGAGI in the germline V gene. Trimming removed 5 bases from V and 2 bases from J; junction bases left unmatched: 2. CDR3 length equals 13 residues.

The chain recombines TRBV2 with TRBJ2-2, with TRBD1 as a possible D gene (6 bases). The CDR3 loop spans 16 amino acids. Germline V lookup: CDR1 SNHLY, CDR2 FYNNEI. The V and J ends lost 7 bases and 4 bases respectively, with 19 bases between them. The CDR3 spells CASTDDRLRGTGELFF. In DNA form, the CDR3 reads TGTGCCAGCACTGACGACAGGCTTCGGGGCACCGGGGAGCTGTTTTTT.

The chain recombines TRBV27 with TRBJ2-1; possible D gene TRBD2, 6 bases. V dropped 2 bases and J dropped 6 bases, with 14 bases sitting between them. The germline CDR1 and CDR2 sequences are MNHEY and SMNVEV (reference sequence). The length of the CDR3 is 15 residues. The CDR3 spells CASSLDAGPFNEQFF. Written as DNA, the CDR3 is TGTGCCAGCAGTTTAGATGCGGGGCCCTTCAATGAGCAGTTCTTC.

This chain links TRBV28 with TRBJ2-3; D is possibly TRBD2 (5 bases). The V and J ends lost 5 bases and 1 base respectively, with 13 bases between them. Germline assignment: CDR1 MDHEN and CDR2 SYDVKM. The CDR3 spans 15 residues. CDR3 loop: CASSPEGIGTDTQYF. The CDR3 region has the DNA TGTGCCAGCAGTCCCGAGGGCATCGGCACAGATACGCAGTATTTT.

The chain carries TRBV29-1 and TRBJ2-2; D might be TRBD2 (5 bases). The germline V gene encodes CDR1 SQVTM and CDR2 ANQGSEA. Trimming cost V 6 bases and J 4 bases, with 18 bases left between them. The CDR3 runs to 15 residues. This CDR3 reads CSVLLGSSITGELFF. DNA of the CDR3: TGCAGCGTCCTACTAGGGTCTAGCATCACCGGGGAGCTGTTTTTT.